The present T cell receptor beta chain was sequenced within a study of cytomegalovirus exposure and HLA in healthy donors. The CDR3 runs 16 residues. CDR1 is LNHDA and CDR2 is SQIVND in the germline V gene (reference sequence). The V and J ends lost 3 bases and 2 bases respectively, with 14 bases between them. Vbeta (60) and Jbeta (13) primers were used in the PCR. Profiling relied on immunoSEQ multiplex PCR, and the TCRdb table lists in-frame clones only, not all of them. The sample gives fewer than 200,000 clones, 68% of which show up once; roughly 1.4% is in the top ten. This clone was observed a handful of times.

The sequenced sample was PBMCs. The chain joins TRBV19 to TRBJ1-3; no firm D call. The clonotype originates from a man aged 50 to 60 in good health and CMV-seronegative. In DNA form, the CDR3 reads TGTGCCAGTAGTATCGATAGTCGGGGTGCTGGAAACACCATATATTTT. This gives the protein CASSIDSRGAGNTIYF.